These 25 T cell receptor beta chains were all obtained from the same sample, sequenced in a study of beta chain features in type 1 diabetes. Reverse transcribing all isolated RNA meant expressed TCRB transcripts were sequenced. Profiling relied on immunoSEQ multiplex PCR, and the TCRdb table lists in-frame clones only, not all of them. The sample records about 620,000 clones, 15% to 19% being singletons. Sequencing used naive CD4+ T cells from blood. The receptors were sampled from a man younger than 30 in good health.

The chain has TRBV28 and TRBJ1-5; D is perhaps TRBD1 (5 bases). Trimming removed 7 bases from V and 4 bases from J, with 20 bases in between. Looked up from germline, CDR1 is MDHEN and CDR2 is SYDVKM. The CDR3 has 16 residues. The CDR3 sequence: CASNGTPGLGNQPQHF. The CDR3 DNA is TGTGCCAGCAACGGGACCCCGGGGTTAGGTAATCAGCCCCAGCATTTT. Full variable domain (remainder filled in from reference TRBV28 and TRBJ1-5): DVKVTQSSRYLVKRTGEKVFLECVQDMDHENMFWYRQDPGLGLRLIYFSYDVKMKEKGDIPEGYSVSREKKERFSLILESASTNQTSMYLCASNGTPGLGNQPQHFGDGTRLSIL.

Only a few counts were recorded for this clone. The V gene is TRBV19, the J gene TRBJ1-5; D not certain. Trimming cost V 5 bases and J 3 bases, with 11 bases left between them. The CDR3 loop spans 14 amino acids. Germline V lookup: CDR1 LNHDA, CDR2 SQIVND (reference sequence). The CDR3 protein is CASSPGGSNQPQHF. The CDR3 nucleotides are TGTGCCAGTAGTCCCGGAGGGTCCAATCAGCCCCAGCATTTT.

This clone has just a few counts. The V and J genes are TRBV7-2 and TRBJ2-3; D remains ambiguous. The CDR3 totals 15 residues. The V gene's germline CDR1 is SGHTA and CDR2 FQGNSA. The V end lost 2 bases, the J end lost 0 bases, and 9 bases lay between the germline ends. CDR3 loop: CASSLNSASTDTQYF. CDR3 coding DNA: TGTGCCAGCAGCTTAAACAGTGCTAGCACAGATACGCAGTATTTT.

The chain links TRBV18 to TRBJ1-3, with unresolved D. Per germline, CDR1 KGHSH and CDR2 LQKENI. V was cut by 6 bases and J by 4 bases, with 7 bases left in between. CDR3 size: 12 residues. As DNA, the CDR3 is TGTGCCAGCTCCCTGGACGGAAACACCATATATTTT. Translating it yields CASSLDGNTIYF.

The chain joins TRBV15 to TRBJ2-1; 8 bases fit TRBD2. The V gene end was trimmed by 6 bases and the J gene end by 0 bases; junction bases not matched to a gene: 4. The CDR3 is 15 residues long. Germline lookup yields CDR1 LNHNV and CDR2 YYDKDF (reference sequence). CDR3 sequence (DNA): TGTGCCACCAGGACAACTAGCGGCTCCTACAATGAGCAGTTCTTC. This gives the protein CATRTTSGSYNEQFF.

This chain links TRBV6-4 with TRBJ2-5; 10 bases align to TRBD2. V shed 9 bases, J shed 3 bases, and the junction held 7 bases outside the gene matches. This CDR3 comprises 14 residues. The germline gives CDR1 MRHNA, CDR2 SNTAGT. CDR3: CARATSGVKETQYF. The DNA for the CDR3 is TGTGCCAGGGCAACTAGCGGGGTGAAAGAGACCCAGTACTTC.

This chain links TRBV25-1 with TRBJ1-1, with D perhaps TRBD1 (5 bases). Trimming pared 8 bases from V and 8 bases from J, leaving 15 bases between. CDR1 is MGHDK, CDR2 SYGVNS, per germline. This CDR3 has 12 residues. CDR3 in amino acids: CASQTGDSEAFF. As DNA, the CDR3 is TGTGCCAGCCAGACCGGAGACAGCGAAGCTTTCTTT.

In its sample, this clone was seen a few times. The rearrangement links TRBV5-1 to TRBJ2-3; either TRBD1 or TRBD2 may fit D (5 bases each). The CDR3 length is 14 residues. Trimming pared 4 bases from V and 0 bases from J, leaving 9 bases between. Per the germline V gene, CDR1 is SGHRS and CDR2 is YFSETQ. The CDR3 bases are TGCGCCAGCAGCCCGGGACGGAGCACAGATACGCAGTATTTT. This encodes CASSPGRSTDTQYF. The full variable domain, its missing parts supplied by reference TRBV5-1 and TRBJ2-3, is KAGVTQTPRYLIKTRGQQVTLSCSPISGHRSVSWYQQTPGQGLQFLFEYFSETQRNKGNFPGRFSGRQFSNSRSEMNVSTLELGDSALYLCASSPGRSTDTQYFGPGTRLTVL.

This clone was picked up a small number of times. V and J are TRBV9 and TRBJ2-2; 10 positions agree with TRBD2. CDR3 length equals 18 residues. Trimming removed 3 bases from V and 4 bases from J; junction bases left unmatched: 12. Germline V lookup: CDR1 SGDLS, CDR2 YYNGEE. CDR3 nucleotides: TGTGCCAGCAGCGGACCCTCTAGCGGGGGTAGGGTCACCGGGGAGCTGTTTTTT. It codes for CASSGPSSGGRVTGELFF. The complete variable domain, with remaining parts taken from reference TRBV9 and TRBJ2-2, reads DSGVTQTPKHLITATGQRVTLRCSPRSGDLSVYWYQQSLDQGLQFLIQYYNGEERAKGNILERFSAQQFPDLHSELNLSSLELGDSALYFCASSGPSSGGRVTGELFFGEGSRLTVL.

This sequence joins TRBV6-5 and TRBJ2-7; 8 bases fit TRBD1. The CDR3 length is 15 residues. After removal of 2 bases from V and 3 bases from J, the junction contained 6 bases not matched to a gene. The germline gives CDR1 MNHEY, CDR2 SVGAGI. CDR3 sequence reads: CASSYRTGRSYEQYF. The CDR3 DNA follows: TGTGCCAGCAGTTACAGGACAGGGCGTAGCTACGAGCAGTACTTC.

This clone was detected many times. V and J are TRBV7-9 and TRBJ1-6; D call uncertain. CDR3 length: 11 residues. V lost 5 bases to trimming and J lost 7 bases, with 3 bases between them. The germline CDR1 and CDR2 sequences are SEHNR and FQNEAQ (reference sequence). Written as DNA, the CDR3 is TGTGCCAGCAGCCCGAATTCACCCCTCCACTTT. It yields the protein CASSPNSPLHF. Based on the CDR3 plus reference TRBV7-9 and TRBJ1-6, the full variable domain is DTGVSQNPRHKITKRGQNVTFRCDPISEHNRLYWYRQTLGQGPEFLTYFQNEAQLEKSRLLSDRFSAERPKGSFSTLEIQRTEQGDSAMYLCASSPNSPLHFGNGTRLTVT.

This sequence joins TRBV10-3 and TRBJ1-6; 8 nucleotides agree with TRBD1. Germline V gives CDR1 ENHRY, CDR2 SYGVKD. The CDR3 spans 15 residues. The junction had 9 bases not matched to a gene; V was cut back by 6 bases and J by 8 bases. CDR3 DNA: TGTGCCATCAGCGACCTGGTGACAGGGGATTCACCCCTCCACTTT. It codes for CAISDLVTGDSPLHF.

CDR3: CASSEPRGSQNTIYF. Here the CDR3 DNA reads TGTGCCAGCAGTGAACCTCGGGGCTCGCAAAACACCATATATTTT. J is TRBJ1-3 and V is TRBV25-1; tentative D call: TRBD1 (5 bases). The CDR3 has 15 residues. The V gene's germline CDR1 is MGHDK and CDR2 SYGVNS. Deletions cut 2 bases from V and 6 bases from J, with 14 bases between.

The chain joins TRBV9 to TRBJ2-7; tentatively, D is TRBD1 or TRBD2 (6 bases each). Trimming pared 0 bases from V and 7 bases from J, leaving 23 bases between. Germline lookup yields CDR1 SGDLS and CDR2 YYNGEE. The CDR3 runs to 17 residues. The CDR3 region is CASSVATGAALSGEQYF. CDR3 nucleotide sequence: TGTGCCAGCAGCGTAGCTACGGGGGCAGCCCTCTCGGGTGAGCAGTACTTC.

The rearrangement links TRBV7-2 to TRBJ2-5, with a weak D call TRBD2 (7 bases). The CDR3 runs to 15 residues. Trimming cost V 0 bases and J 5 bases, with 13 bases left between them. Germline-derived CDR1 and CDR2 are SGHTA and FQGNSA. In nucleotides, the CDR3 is TGTGCCAGCAGCTTAGCGGGGGGGCTTGAGGAGACCCAGTACTTC. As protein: CASSLAGGLEETQYF.

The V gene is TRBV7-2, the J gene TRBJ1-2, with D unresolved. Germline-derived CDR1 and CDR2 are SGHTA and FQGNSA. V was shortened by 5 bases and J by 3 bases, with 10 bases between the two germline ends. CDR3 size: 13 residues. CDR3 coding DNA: TGTGCCAGCAGCCGCGACGTTGACTATGGCTACACCTTC. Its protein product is CASSRDVDYGYTF.

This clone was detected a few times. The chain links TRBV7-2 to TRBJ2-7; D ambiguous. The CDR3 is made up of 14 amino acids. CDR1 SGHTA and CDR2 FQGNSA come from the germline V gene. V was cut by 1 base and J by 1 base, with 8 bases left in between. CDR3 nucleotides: TGTGCCAGCAGCTTAGTAGGTCAGTCCTACGAGCAGTACTTC. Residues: CASSLVGQSYEQYF.

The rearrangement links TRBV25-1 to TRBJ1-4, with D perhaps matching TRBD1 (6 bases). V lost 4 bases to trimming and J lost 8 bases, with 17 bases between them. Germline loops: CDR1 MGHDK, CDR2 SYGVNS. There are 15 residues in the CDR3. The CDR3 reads CASSGRGAVREKLFF. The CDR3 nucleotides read TGTGCCAGCAGTGGACGGGGGGCAGTTCGCGAAAAACTGTTTTTT.

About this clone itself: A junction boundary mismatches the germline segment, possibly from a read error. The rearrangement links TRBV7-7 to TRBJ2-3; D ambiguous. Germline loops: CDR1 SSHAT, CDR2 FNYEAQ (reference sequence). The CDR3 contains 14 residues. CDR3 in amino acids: CASSLGVSTDTQYF. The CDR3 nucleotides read TGTGCTAGCAGCTTAGGCGTGAGCACAGATACGCAGTATTTT.

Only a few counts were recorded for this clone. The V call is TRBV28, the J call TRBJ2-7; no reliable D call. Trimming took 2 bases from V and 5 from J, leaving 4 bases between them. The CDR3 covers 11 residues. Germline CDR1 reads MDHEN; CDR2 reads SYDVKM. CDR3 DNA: TGTGCCAGCAGTTTAGCCCACGAGCAGTACTTC. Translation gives CASSLAHEQYF.

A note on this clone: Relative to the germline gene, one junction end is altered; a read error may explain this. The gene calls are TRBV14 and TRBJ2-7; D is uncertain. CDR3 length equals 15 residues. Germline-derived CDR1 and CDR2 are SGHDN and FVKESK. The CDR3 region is CASSQGRRGPYEQYF. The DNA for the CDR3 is TGTGCCAGCAGTCAAGGGCGGCGCGGTCCCTACGAGCAGTACTTC.

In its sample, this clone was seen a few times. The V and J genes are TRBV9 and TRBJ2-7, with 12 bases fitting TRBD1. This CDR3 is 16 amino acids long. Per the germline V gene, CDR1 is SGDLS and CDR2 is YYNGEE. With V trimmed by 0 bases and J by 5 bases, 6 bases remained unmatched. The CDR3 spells CASSVGWGQGANEQYF. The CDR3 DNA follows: TGTGCCAGCAGCGTAGGTTGGGGACAGGGGGCGAACGAGCAGTACTTC.

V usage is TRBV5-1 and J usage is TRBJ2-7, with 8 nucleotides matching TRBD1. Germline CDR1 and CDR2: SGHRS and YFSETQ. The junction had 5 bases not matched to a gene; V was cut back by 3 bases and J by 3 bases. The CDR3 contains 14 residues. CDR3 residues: CASSSGTGYYEQYF. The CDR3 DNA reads TGCGCCAGCAGCTCCGGGACAGGCTACTACGAGCAGTACTTC.

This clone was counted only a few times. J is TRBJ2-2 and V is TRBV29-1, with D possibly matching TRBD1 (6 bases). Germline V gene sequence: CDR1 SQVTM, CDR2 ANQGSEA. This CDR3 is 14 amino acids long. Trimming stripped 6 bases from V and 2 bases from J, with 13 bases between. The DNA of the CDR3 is TGCAGCGTGCACGGGACAAAAAACACCGGGGAGCTGTTTTTT. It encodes CSVHGTKNTGELFF.

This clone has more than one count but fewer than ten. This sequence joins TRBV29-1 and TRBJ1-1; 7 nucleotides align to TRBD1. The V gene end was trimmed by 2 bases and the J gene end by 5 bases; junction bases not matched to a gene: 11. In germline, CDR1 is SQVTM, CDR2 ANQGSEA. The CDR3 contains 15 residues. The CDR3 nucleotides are TGCAGCGTTGAACCCCAACAGGGGAAGACAACTGAAGCTTTCTTT. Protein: CSVEPQQGKTTEAFF. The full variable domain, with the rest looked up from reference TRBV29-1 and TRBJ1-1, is SAVISQKPSRDICQRGTSLTIQCQVDSQVTMMFWYRQQPGQSLTLIATANQGSEATYESGFVIDKFPISRPNLTFSTLTVSNMSPEDSSIYLCSVEPQQGKTTEAFFGQGTRLTVV.